The entry that follows covers one T cell receptor beta chain sequence. Its cognate antigen has yet to be identified. Base qualities are not provided; no much larger clone lies one nucleotide away. This sample is part of a study of CDR3 diversity in severe acne (dated by TCRdb to the late 2010s). To prepare the library, PCR was applied. The sequencer was an Illumina HiSeq 2000. In TCRdb, the public reads were trimmed at Q25 with fastp and aligned with MiXCR, with productive beta chains retained. Every distinct CDR3 protein forms one entry, paired with its most common genes and DNA. Within this sample are about 86,000 distinct CDR3 sequences, with around 49% of them counted one time only. In total, the top ten clones hold more than 13% of the sample. The CDR1 and CDR2 encoded by the germline V gene are SQVTM and ANQGSEA. Spanning cysteine to phenylalanine, the CDR3 consists of 13 amino acids. Here the CDR3 DNA is all that survives: 39 bases in frame from base 1. V trim: 7 bases; J trim: 6 bases; unmatched bases: 8.

Specimen: blood. This TCR was sampled from a male donor in good health, without acne. In this chain, TRBV29-1 is recombined with TRBJ2-7, with TRBD2 identical over 11 junction bases. The DNA sequence is given as TGCAGCGCCGGCAGACTAGCGGGGTTCGAGCAGTACTTC. Protein translation: CSAGRLAGFEQYF.